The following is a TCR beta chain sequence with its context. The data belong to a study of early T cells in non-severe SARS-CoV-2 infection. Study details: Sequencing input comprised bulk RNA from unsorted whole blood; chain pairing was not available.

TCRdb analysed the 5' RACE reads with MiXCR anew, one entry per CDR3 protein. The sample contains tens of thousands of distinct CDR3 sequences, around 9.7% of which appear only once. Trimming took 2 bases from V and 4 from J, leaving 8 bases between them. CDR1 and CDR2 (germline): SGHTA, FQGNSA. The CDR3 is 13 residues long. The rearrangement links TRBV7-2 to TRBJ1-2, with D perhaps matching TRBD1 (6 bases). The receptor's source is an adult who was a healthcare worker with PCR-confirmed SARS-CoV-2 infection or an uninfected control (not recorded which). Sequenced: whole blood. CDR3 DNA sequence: TGTGCCAGCAGCTTACAGGGGCTCTATGGCTACACCTTC. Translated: CASSLQGLYGYTF.